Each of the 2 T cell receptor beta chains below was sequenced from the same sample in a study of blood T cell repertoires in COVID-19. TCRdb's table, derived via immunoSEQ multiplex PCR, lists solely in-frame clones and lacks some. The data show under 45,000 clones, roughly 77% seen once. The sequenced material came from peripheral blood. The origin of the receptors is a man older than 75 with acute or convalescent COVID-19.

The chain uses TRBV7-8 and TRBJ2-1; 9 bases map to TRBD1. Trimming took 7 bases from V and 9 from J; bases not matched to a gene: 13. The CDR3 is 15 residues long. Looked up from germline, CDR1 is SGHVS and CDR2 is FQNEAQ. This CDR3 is CASTTGTGLSGEQFF. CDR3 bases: TGTGCCAGCACCACCGGGACAGGGCTTTCGGGTGAGCAGTTCTTC.

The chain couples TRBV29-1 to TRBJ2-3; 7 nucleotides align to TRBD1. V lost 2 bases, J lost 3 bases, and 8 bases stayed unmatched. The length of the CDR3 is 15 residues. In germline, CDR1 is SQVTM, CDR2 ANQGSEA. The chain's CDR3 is CSVEFGAGGTDTQYF. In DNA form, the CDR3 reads TGCAGCGTTGAATTTGGGGCAGGGGGTACAGATACGCAGTATTTT.